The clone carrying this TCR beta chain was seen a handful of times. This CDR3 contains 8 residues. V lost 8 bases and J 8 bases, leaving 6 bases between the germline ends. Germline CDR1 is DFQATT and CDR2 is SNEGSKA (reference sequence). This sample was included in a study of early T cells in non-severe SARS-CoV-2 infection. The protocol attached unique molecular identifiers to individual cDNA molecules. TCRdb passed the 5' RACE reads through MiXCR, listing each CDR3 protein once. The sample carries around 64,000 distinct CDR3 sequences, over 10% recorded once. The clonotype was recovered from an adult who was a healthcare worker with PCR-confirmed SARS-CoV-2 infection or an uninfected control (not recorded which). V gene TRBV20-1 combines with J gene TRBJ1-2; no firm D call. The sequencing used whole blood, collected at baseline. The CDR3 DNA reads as TGCAGTATCACGGGCTACACCTTC. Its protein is CSITGYTF.